These T cell receptor beta chains were read from a single sample in a study of cytomegalovirus exposure and HLA in healthy donors. Sequenced by immunoSEQ multiplex PCR; TCRdb stores in-frame clones only, minus some. The table records 130,000 or so clones, roughly 82% of them present only once. Material: PBMCs. These receptors came from a male donor in good health and CMV-seropositive. Both conserved end residues are part of each CDR3. Fields, in order: clone size, V gene, CDR3 length, D gene, J gene, CDR3 DNA, CDR3 protein. D genes are given only for firm matches. Rows may omit the clone size; those that give it use once, few, many or a size class.

abundance: .
v_gene: TRBV11-2
len: 14
d_gene: .
j_gene: TRBJ2-7
CDR3nt: TGTGCCAGCAGCTTAGGCGTGAGTCTTTACGAGCAGTACTTC
CDR3aa: CASSLGVSLYEQYF

abundance: .
v_gene: TRBV11-2
len: 15
d_gene: .
j_gene: TRBJ2-7
CDR3nt: TGTGCCAGCAGCCAGTGGACAGCTTCACCCTACGAGCAGTACTTC
CDR3aa: CASSQWTASPYEQYF

abundance: .
v_gene: TRBV7-9
len: 14
d_gene: TRBD1
j_gene: TRBJ2-7
CDR3nt: TGTTCCAGCAGCCACCGACAGGGATTCTACGAGCAGTACTTC
CDR3aa: CSSSHRQGFYEQYF

abundance: .
v_gene: TRBV7-9
len: 13
d_gene: .
j_gene: TRBJ1-3
CDR3nt: TGTGCCAGCAGCTCAGGGTCCCGAAACACCATATATTTT
CDR3aa: CASSSGSRNTIYF

abundance: .
v_gene: TRBV7-9
len: 16
d_gene: TRBD1
j_gene: TRBJ1-4
CDR3nt: TGTTCCAGCAGTTTAACCAGGGGGGCAACTAATGAAAAACTGTTTTTT
CDR3aa: CSSSLTRGATNEKLFF

abundance: few
v_gene: TRBV7-2
len: 14
d_gene: .
j_gene: TRBJ2-3
CDR3nt: TGTGCCAGCAGCTTAGCTCCTAGCACAGATACGCAGTATTTT
CDR3aa: CASSLAPSTDTQYF

abundance: .
v_gene: TRBV6-5
len: 13
d_gene: TRBD2
j_gene: TRBJ2-3
CDR3nt: TGTGCCAGCAGGGCAGCGGGAGGAGATACGCAGTATTTT
CDR3aa: CASRAAGGDTQYF

abundance: medium-sized
v_gene: TRBV6-1
len: 15
d_gene: TRBD1
j_gene: TRBJ1-3
CDR3nt: TGTGCCAGCAGTACTGGACAGGGTGGATCGGACACCATATATTTT
CDR3aa: CASSTGQGGSDTIYF

abundance: .
v_gene: TRBV11-2
len: 18
d_gene: TRBD1
j_gene: TRBJ2-6
CDR3nt: TGTGCCAGCAGCTTAACCCCCGGGACAGGGTCCGGGGCCAACGTCCTGACTTTC
CDR3aa: CASSLTPGTGSGANVLTF

abundance: few
v_gene: TRBV2
len: 11
d_gene: TRBD1
j_gene: TRBJ2-1
CDR3nt: TGTGCCAGCACTAGAGGGGGCGGAGGGTTCTTC
CDR3aa: CASTRGGGGFF

abundance: .
v_gene: TRBV7-9
len: 12
d_gene: .
j_gene: TRBJ2-1
CDR3nt: TGTGCCAGCAGCTTAGCTAATCATGAGCAGTTCTTC
CDR3aa: CASSLANHEQFF

abundance: .
v_gene: TRBV28
len: 15
d_gene: .
j_gene: TRBJ2-7
CDR3nt: TGTGCCAGCAGTCCGCCCTCCGGTTCCTCCTACGAGCAGTACTTC
CDR3aa: CASSPPSGSSYEQYF

abundance: .
v_gene: TRBV18
len: 13
d_gene: TRBD1
j_gene: TRBJ2-7
CDR3nt: TGTGCCAGCGCAAACAGGGGATCCCACGAGCAGTACTTC
CDR3aa: CASANRGSHEQYF

abundance: once
v_gene: TRBV4-1
len: 16
d_gene: TRBD1
j_gene: TRBJ2-7
CDR3nt: TGCGCCAGCCCGCTCGTGGTGGGACAGGGGTCCCACGAGCAGTACTTC
CDR3aa: CASPLVVGQGSHEQYF

abundance: .
v_gene: TRBV7-8
len: 14
d_gene: TRBD2
j_gene: TRBJ2-1
CDR3nt: TGTGCCAGCAGCTTGGCTAGCGGGAGCAATGAGCAGTTCTTC
CDR3aa: CASSLASGSNEQFF

abundance: .
v_gene: TRBV6-1
len: 13
d_gene: .
j_gene: TRBJ1-4
CDR3nt: TGTGCCAGCAGTGAGATCAGAAATGAAAAACTGTTTTTT
CDR3aa: CASSEIRNEKLFF

abundance: few
v_gene: TRBV28
len: 13
d_gene: .
j_gene: TRBJ1-2
CDR3nt: TGTGCCAGCCGCAGGTTCGCTAACTATGGCTACACCTTC
CDR3aa: CASRRFANYGYTF

abundance: .
v_gene: TRBV30
len: 11
d_gene: .
j_gene: TRBJ1-1
CDR3nt: TGTGCCTGGGGCCTTGACACTGAAGCTTTCTTT
CDR3aa: CAWGLDTEAFF

abundance: .
v_gene: TRBV19
len: 15
d_gene: .
j_gene: TRBJ1-2
CDR3nt: TGTGCCAGTAGCTTGTCAAGCGGGGGGAACTATGGCTACACCTTC
CDR3aa: CASSLSSGGNYGYTF

abundance: .
v_gene: TRBV7-9
len: 14
d_gene: TRBD1
j_gene: TRBJ1-6
CDR3nt: TGTGCCAGCAGCCCCGGGACAGCTAATTCACCCCTCCACTTT
CDR3aa: CASSPGTANSPLHF

abundance: .
v_gene: TRBV29-1
len: 13
d_gene: .
j_gene: TRBJ1-5
CDR3nt: TGCAGCGTTGCGGGTACCGACAATCAGCCCCAGCATTTT
CDR3aa: CSVAGTDNQPQHF

abundance: .
v_gene: TRBV5-1
len: 14
d_gene: .
j_gene: TRBJ2-3
CDR3nt: TGCGCCAGCAGCTCAGGGACTGGCACAGATACGCAGTATTTT
CDR3aa: CASSSGTGTDTQYF

abundance: .
v_gene: TRBV6-1
len: 14
d_gene: .
j_gene: TRBJ2-2
CDR3nt: TGTGCCAGCGAAGGACAGTCGAACACCGGGGAGCTGTTTTTT
CDR3aa: CASEGQSNTGELFF

abundance: once
v_gene: TRBV15
len: 17
d_gene: TRBD2
j_gene: TRBJ2-3
CDR3nt: TGTGCCACCAGCAGAGATCGATCCAGCGGGAGCGCAGATACGCAGTATTTT
CDR3aa: CATSRDRSSGSADTQYF

abundance: .
v_gene: TRBV5-5
len: 17
d_gene: .
j_gene: TRBJ2-7
CDR3nt: TGTGCCTCGGGGGGACAGGAGAAAATCGAAAAGGCCTACGAGCAGTACTTC
CDR3aa: CASGGQEKIEKAYEQYF

abundance: .
v_gene: TRBV7-2
len: 15
d_gene: .
j_gene: TRBJ1-2
CDR3nt: TGTGCCAGCAGCTCAAAGACAGGTCTTAACTATGGCTACACCTTC
CDR3aa: CASSSKTGLNYGYTF

abundance: .
v_gene: TRBV4-2
len: 14
d_gene: .
j_gene: TRBJ1-2
CDR3nt: TGTGCCAGCAGCCAAGCCGGGTCTGAGTATGGCTACACCTTC
CDR3aa: CASSQAGSEYGYTF

abundance: .
v_gene: TRBV7-9
len: 18
d_gene: TRBD2
j_gene: TRBJ2-7
CDR3nt: TGTGCCAGCAGCCTACCGACTAGCGGGAGTGGAGGGGCCTACGAGCAGTACTTC
CDR3aa: CASSLPTSGSGGAYEQYF

abundance: .
v_gene: TRBV2
len: 13
d_gene: .
j_gene: TRBJ1-5
CDR3nt: TGTGCCAGCAGTGGACAGGCGGTTGGGCCCCAGCATTTT
CDR3aa: CASSGQAVGPQHF

abundance: few
v_gene: TRBV2
len: 11
d_gene: .
j_gene: TRBJ2-1
CDR3nt: TGTGCCAGCACTCCGTACAATGAGCAGTTCTTC
CDR3aa: CASTPYNEQFF

abundance: .
v_gene: TRBV6-7
len: 17
d_gene: TRBD2
j_gene: TRBJ2-3
CDR3nt: TGTGCCAGCAGTTACGGTCGTCAGCGGGAGACTGGGGATACGCAGTATTTT
CDR3aa: CASSYGRQRETGDTQYF

abundance: .
v_gene: TRBV2
len: 13
d_gene: .
j_gene: TRBJ1-2
CDR3nt: TGTGCCAGCAGTGGCTCGGGGTTTTATGGCTACACCTTC
CDR3aa: CASSGSGFYGYTF

abundance: .
v_gene: TRBV28
len: 20
d_gene: TRBD1
j_gene: TRBJ2-7
CDR3nt: TGTGCCAGCAGTTTAACTCCCCTCGGACAGGCTATACGACTCTCCTACGAGCAGTACTTC
CDR3aa: CASSLTPLGQAIRLSYEQYF

abundance: .
v_gene: TRBV7-6
len: 16
d_gene: TRBD2
j_gene: TRBJ2-7
CDR3nt: TGTGCCAGCAGTCGGACTAGCGGGGGTTACTCCTACGAGCAGTACTTC
CDR3aa: CASSRTSGGYSYEQYF

abundance: .
v_gene: TRBV7-9
len: 17
d_gene: TRBD2
j_gene: TRBJ2-1
CDR3nt: TGTTCCAGCAGCCCGCTGGGGAAAAGCGGGGGTTACAATGAGCAGTTCTTC
CDR3aa: CSSSPLGKSGGYNEQFF

abundance: few
v_gene: TRBV9
len: 14
d_gene: TRBD2
j_gene: TRBJ2-5
CDR3nt: TGTGCCAGCAGCGTAGCGGGGGGGCAAGAGACCCAGTACTTC
CDR3aa: CASSVAGGQETQYF

abundance: .
v_gene: TRBV25-1
len: 13
d_gene: TRBD1
j_gene: TRBJ2-7
CDR3nt: TGTGCCAGCAGTGATGCAGACAGGGACGAGCAGTACTTC
CDR3aa: CASSDADRDEQYF

abundance: few
v_gene: TRBV4-2
len: 15
d_gene: .
j_gene: TRBJ2-7
CDR3nt: TGTGCCAGCAGCCAAGATCAGGGGCAAGGCTACGAGCAGTACTTC
CDR3aa: CASSQDQGQGYEQYF

abundance: few
v_gene: TRBV6-1
len: 18
d_gene: TRBD2
j_gene: TRBJ2-2
CDR3nt: TGTGCCAGCAGTGAGACTAGCGGGACACTCCGGGGCACCGGGGAGCTGTTTTTT
CDR3aa: CASSETSGTLRGTGELFF

abundance: .
v_gene: TRBV28
len: 15
d_gene: TRBD1
j_gene: TRBJ2-4
CDR3nt: TGTGCCAGCAGTCTAAGACAGGGTTGGAGAAACATTCAGTACTTC
CDR3aa: CASSLRQGWRNIQYF

abundance: .
v_gene: TRBV15
len: 14
d_gene: .
j_gene: TRBJ2-3
CDR3nt: TGTGCCACCAGCAGGGTGACAAGCACAGATACGCGGTATTTT
CDR3aa: CATSRVTSTDTRYF

abundance: .
v_gene: TRBV12-5
len: 15
d_gene: .
j_gene: TRBJ1-2
CDR3nt: TGTGCTAGTGGTTTGGCAGGACAGCCCATCTATGGCTACACCTTC
CDR3aa: CASGLAGQPIYGYTF

abundance: .
v_gene: TRBV28
len: 18
d_gene: TRBD1
j_gene: TRBJ1-3
CDR3nt: TGTGCCAGCAGTTCCAGGACAGGGGGGCGTTTCAGTGGAAACACCATATATTTT
CDR3aa: CASSSRTGGRFSGNTIYF

abundance: .
v_gene: TRBV27
len: 13
d_gene: .
j_gene: TRBJ1-2
CDR3nt: TGTGCCAGCCGAGATACAGTGAACTATGGCTACACCTTC
CDR3aa: CASRDTVNYGYTF

abundance: .
v_gene: TRBV14
len: 16
d_gene: TRBD1
j_gene: TRBJ1-1
CDR3nt: TGTGCCAGCAGCCTCCTAGGCAGGCAGGGGGCCACTGAAGCTTTCTTT
CDR3aa: CASSLLGRQGATEAFF

abundance: few
v_gene: TRBV2
len: 13
d_gene: .
j_gene: TRBJ2-5
CDR3nt: TGTGCCAGCAGTGCTAGCGTAGGCGGGACCCAGTACTTC
CDR3aa: CASSASVGGTQYF

abundance: .
v_gene: TRBV5-1
len: 13
d_gene: .
j_gene: TRBJ1-3
CDR3nt: TGCGCCAGCAGCATCGGCTCTGGAAACACCATATATTTT
CDR3aa: CASSIGSGNTIYF

abundance: .
v_gene: TRBV7-9
len: 16
d_gene: .
j_gene: TRBJ1-2
CDR3nt: TGTGCCAGCAGCTTAGCGCGAAACAGTGGAATCTATGGCTACACCTTC
CDR3aa: CASSLARNSGIYGYTF